The sequence of this T cell receptor (beta chain) was determined in a study of read filtering for tumor transcriptome and immune sequencing. Looking at the study overall: Whole-transcriptome libraries were prepared after DNase treatment. Per sample, TCR-region reads ranged about 4.05 to 10.27 million by IR-seq, roughly 85 to 1,300 by RNA-seq.

The library was built from 400 ng RNA with molecular barcoded adaptors for alpha/delta and beta/gamma chains. Via MiXCR, TCRdb re-called the reads, giving one row per CDR3 protein. The sample has approximately 61,000 distinct CDR3 sequences; roughly 19% are singletons. Overall study findings and caveats: Dropping single-read clonotypes raised IR-seq and RNA-seq shared-clonotype correlation.

Sampling of bone marrow took place during active disease in every patient. This clonotype was seen repeatedly, ten times or more. Its cognate antigen is unknown. The ends were cut back, 5 bases at V and 1 base at J, with 10 bases in the middle. From germline, CDR1 is ENHRY and CDR2 SYGVKD. The CDR3 contains 14 residues. The sample taken for sequencing was a population of CD138-negative cells sorted from bone marrow. The J gene is TRBJ2-3, the V gene TRBV10-3; possibly TRBD1 for D (5 bases). The clonotype originates from a donor aged 40 or older with multiple myeloma. This chain's CDR3 is CAISTDRGTDTQYF. CDR3 DNA: TGTGCCATCAGTACCGACAGAGGCACAGATACGCAGTATTTT.